These 32 T cell receptor beta chains were all obtained from the same sample, sequenced in a study of blood T cell repertoires in COVID-19. Method: immunoSEQ multiplex PCR; TCRdb's copy keeps in-frame clones and lacks some. Of 200,000 to 250,000 clones in the sample, more than 70% were seen once. The sample was peripheral blood. Every receptor here comes from a woman aged 80 or over with acute or convalescent COVID-19.

The chain uses TRBV28 and TRBJ1-1, with a weak D call TRBD1 (6 bases). The V gene's germline CDR1 is MDHEN and CDR2 SYDVKM. V gave up 3 bases and J gave up 6 bases, with 8 bases separating them. The CDR3 spans 12 residues. The CDR3 is CASSLTGPEAFF. The CDR3 DNA reads TGTGCCAGCAGTTTGACAGGTCCTGAAGCTTTCTTT.

This sequence joins TRBV18 and TRBJ1-1, with D unclear. The CDR3 sequence is 12 residues long. The ends were cut back, 5 bases at V and 5 bases at J, with 9 bases in the middle. Germline V CDR1 and CDR2: KGHSH, LQKENI. The CDR3 reads CASSGSRTEAFF. DNA of the CDR3: TGTGCCAGCTCAGGTAGTCGGACTGAAGCTTTCTTT.

The chain employs TRBV11-2 and TRBJ1-1; 9 bases agree with TRBD1. Per germline, CDR1 SGHAT and CDR2 FQNNGV. V shed 1 base, J shed 0 bases, and the junction held 0 bases outside the gene matches. CDR3 length equals 15 residues. The CDR3 loop reads CASSLGDRVNTEAFF. In nucleotides, the CDR3 is TGTGCCAGCAGCTTAGGGGACAGGGTGAACACTGAAGCTTTCTTT.

In its sample, this clone was seen once. The chain joins TRBV5-5 to TRBJ1-5; D might be TRBD1 (6 bases). The germline V and J ends were trimmed by 1 base and 5 bases, with 13 bases remaining between them. CDR1 and CDR2 (germline): SGHKS, YYEKEE (reference sequence). The CDR3 has 15 residues. The CDR3 bases are TGTGCCAGCAGCTTGTTACAGGGTCCGGATCAGCCCCAGCATTTT. As protein: CASSLLQGPDQPQHF.

The chain uses TRBV9 and TRBJ1-3; D is unclear. Germline V gene lookup returns CDR1 SGDLS and CDR2 YYNGEE. V gave up 4 bases and J gave up 0 bases, with 11 bases separating them. This CDR3 region has 15 residues. The CDR3 loop reads CASSPRVFSGNTIYF. In DNA, the CDR3 is TGTGCCAGCAGCCCTCGGGTTTTCTCTGGAAACACCATATATTTT.

This clone was observed a single time. The chain recombines TRBV3-1 (or the pseudogene TRBV3-2) with TRBJ2-5; 7 bases match TRBD2. The CDR3 loop spans 18 amino acids. CDR1 LGHDT and CDR2 YNNKEL come from the germline V gene (reference sequence). Unmatched junction bases numbered 17, after V lost 6 bases and J lost 1 base. The CDR3 DNA reads as TGTGCCAGCAGTTTCTTAAGCGGGGCAGATTGGCGCCAAGAGACCCAGTACTTC. Translation gives CASSFLSGADWRQETQYF.

The V and J genes are TRBV6-6 and TRBJ1-1; a possible D gene is TRBD1 (6 bases). V was trimmed by 2 bases and J by 4 bases, leaving 11 bases between them. Per germline, CDR1 MNHNY and CDR2 SVGAGI (reference sequence). The CDR3 length is 14 residues. CDR3 nucleotide sequence: TGTGCCAGCAGTTACGGGGGGGCGGCCACTGAAGCTTTCTTT. Translated, it gives CASSYGGAATEAFF.

This chain uses TRBV13 with TRBJ1-3; the D is unclear. CDR1 PRHDT and CDR2 FYEKMQ come from the germline V gene (reference sequence). V shed 5 bases and J shed 0 bases, with 14 bases lying between them. The CDR3 is 16 amino acids. The CDR3 here is CASSLAYGFSGNTIYF. CDR3 bases: TGTGCCAGCAGCCTTGCATACGGGTTCTCTGGAAACACCATATATTTT.

The CDR3, as DNA: TGTGCCAGCAGCCATGCAGGGGGCTACGAGCAGTACTTC. Amino acids: CASSHAGGYEQYF. This chain connects TRBV12-3 or TRBV12-4 to TRBJ2-7, with 7 bases fitting TRBD1. Trimming at V came to 6 bases and at J to 3 bases, leaving 5 bases not matched to a gene. CDR3 size: 13 residues.

In the case of this clone: This CDR3 is also generated by other DNA sequences in the sample. The chain joins TRBV7-2 to TRBJ1-3; D unresolved. The V end was cut by 0 bases, the J end by 0 bases, with 9 bases between. Germline CDR1 and CDR2: SGHTA and FQGNSA. This CDR3 is built from 16 residues. CDR3 region: CASSLADSYSGNTIYF. CDR3 DNA sequence: TGTGCCAGCAGCTTAGCTGACTCTTACTCTGGAAACACCATATATTTT.

The chain recombines TRBV2 with TRBJ2-2; 7 bases match TRBD2. V lost 9 bases, J lost 1 base, and 8 bases stayed unmatched. Germline CDR1 reads SNHLY; CDR2 reads FYNNEI. CDR3 length: 15 amino acids. As DNA, the CDR3 is TGTGCCAGGTTTGGGCGGGGGATGAACACCGGGGAGCTGTTTTTT. Its translation: CARFGRGMNTGELFF.

This chain joins TRBV18 and TRBJ1-1; 9 bases match TRBD1. CDR1 KGHSH and CDR2 LQKENI come from the germline V gene. There are 15 residues in the CDR3. V was pared by 6 bases and J by 7 bases, with 12 bases of the junction left unmatched. CDR3 loop: CASSHGSGTGIEAFF. The DNA for the CDR3 is TGTGCCAGCTCTCACGGCTCCGGGACAGGGATTGAAGCTTTCTTT.

The CDR3: CSVLTGTGVNEQFF. CDR3 in DNA: TGCAGCGTTTTAACTGGGACAGGGGTCAATGAGCAGTTCTTC. The chain recombines TRBV29-1 with TRBJ2-1; 10 bases agree with TRBD1. The CDR3 is 14 amino acids. The germline V gene encodes CDR1 SQVTM and CDR2 ANQGSEA. The V and J ends lost 5 bases and 6 bases, in that order; junction bases with no gene match: 7.

The chain has TRBV5-4 and TRBJ1-2; D is unresolved. The V and J ends lost 4 bases and 2 bases respectively, with 9 bases between them. The germline V gene has CDR1 SGHNT and CDR2 YYREEE (reference sequence). This CDR3 is 13 amino acids long. CDR3 coding DNA: TGTGCCAGCAGCATTCACGGGAACTATGGCTACACCTTC. Protein: CASSIHGNYGYTF.

The rearrangement links TRBV20-1 to TRBJ1-5; 9 nucleotides agree with TRBD1. The junction had 6 bases not matched to a gene; V was cut back by 3 bases and J by 6 bases. CDR1 is DFQATT and CDR2 is SNEGSKA in the germline V gene (reference sequence). The CDR3 spans 14 residues. The CDR3 loop reads CSASETGGGQPQHF. The DNA of the CDR3 is TGCAGTGCTAGTGAAACAGGGGGCGGTCAGCCCCAGCATTTT.

V usage is TRBV6-1 and J usage is TRBJ1-1; tentative D call: TRBD1 (5 bases). Trimming shortened V by 1 base and J by 10 bases, and 13 bases separated the two germline ends. Germline lookup yields CDR1 MNHNS and CDR2 SASEGT. The CDR3 has 13 amino acids. CDR3 nucleotides: TGTGCCAGCAGTGAAGTGCCAGGGTTCTTAGCTTTCTTT. Translated: CASSEVPGFLAFF.

The CDR3 loop reads CASSQGGVSSGNTIYF. The DNA for the CDR3 is TGTGCCAGCAGCCAAGGGGGAGTTTCCTCTGGAAACACCATATATTTT. This chain connects TRBV4-2 to TRBJ1-3; D is undetermined. Trimming shortened V by 1 base and J by 0 bases, and 10 bases separated the two germline ends. CDR3 length: 16 amino acids. Germline CDR1 and CDR2: LGHNA and YNFKEQ.

The V call is TRBV19, the J call TRBJ2-7; TRBD1 aligns across 9 bases. Germline loops: CDR1 LNHDA, CDR2 SQIVND (reference sequence). This CDR3 is built from 14 residues. V was clipped by 4 bases and J by 3 bases; unmatched bases: 4. CDR3 protein: CASSSRDRDYEQYF. CDR3 nucleotide sequence: TGTGCCAGTAGTAGCCGGGACAGGGACTACGAGCAGTACTTC.

The chain is built from TRBV5-6 and TRBJ2-1; 10 bases align to TRBD2. Germline V CDR1 and CDR2: SGHDT, YYEEEE. The CDR3 is made up of 16 amino acids. The junction had 7 bases not matched to a gene; V was cut back by 5 bases and J by 2 bases. CDR3: CASRWLAGVTYNEQFF. CDR3 in DNA: TGTGCCAGCAGGTGGCTAGCGGGGGTTACCTACAATGAGCAGTTCTTC.

The rearrangement links TRBV24-1 to TRBJ2-3; D is possibly TRBD2 (6 bases). Between the trimmed V and J ends, which lost 5 bases and 3 bases, there was a span of 8 bases. This CDR3 contains 13 residues. Germline V lookup: CDR1 KGHDR, CDR2 SFDVKD. The CDR3 sequence: CATSAGGTDTQYF. DNA of the CDR3: TGTGCCACCAGTGCCGGGGGTACAGATACGCAGTATTTT.

This clone was counted a single time. The chain employs TRBV7-3 and TRBJ2-1; weak D call: TRBD1 (6 bases). CDR1 and CDR2 from the germline V gene are SGHTA and FQGTGA. V lost 2 bases and J lost 7, with 9 bases in between. This CDR3 spans 13 amino acids. Here the CDR3 DNA reads TGTGCCAGCAGCTTAGGGGGCTTTAATGAGCAGTTCTTC. This codes for CASSLGGFNEQFF.

The chain employs TRBV11-3 and TRBJ2-5; D remains ambiguous. Trimming pared 8 bases from V and 1 base from J, leaving 5 bases between. This CDR3 comprises 11 residues. Germline CDR1 SGHNT, CDR2 YENEEA. The CDR3 DNA reads as TGTGCCAGCGGAGTCCAAGAGACCCAGTACTTC. This codes for CASGVQETQYF.

This clone was picked up a small number of times. V gene TRBV6-5 combines with J gene TRBJ1-2, with TRBD1 as a possible D gene (6 bases). Trimming pared 3 bases from V and 5 bases from J, leaving 13 bases between. CDR1 and CDR2 from the germline V gene are MNHEY and SVGAGI. The length of the CDR3 is 14 residues. CDR3: CASSYQPTGYGYTF. As DNA, the CDR3 is TGTGCCAGCAGTTATCAACCCACAGGGTATGGCTACACCTTC.

A few counts support this clone. The chain uses TRBV6-6 and TRBJ2-2; TRBD1 is a possible D gene (5 bases). Per germline, CDR1 MNHNY and CDR2 SVGAGI (reference sequence). The CDR3 covers 13 residues. Trimming stripped 6 bases from V and 7 bases from J, with 12 bases between. The CDR3 bases are TGTGCCAGCAGCCTCCAGGGTGGCGGGGAGCTGTTTTTT. This encodes CASSLQGGGELFF.

The V call is TRBV9, the J call TRBJ1-6, with 7 nucleotides matching TRBD1. The J segment lost 6 bases and the V segment lost 3 bases, leaving 0 bases of the junction unmatched. This CDR3 spans 13 amino acids. From germline, CDR1 is SGDLS and CDR2 YYNGEE. The CDR3 nucleotides read TGTGCCAGCAGCGAGGGGGCTAATTCACCCCTCCACTTT. Its protein is CASSEGANSPLHF.

Only a few counts were recorded for this clone. The V gene is TRBV4-1, the J gene TRBJ2-1; 11 bases fit TRBD2. The CDR3 contains 20 residues. The V segment lost 4 bases and the J segment 9 bases; nucleotides outside the gene matches: 23. The germline V gene has CDR1 MGHRA and CDR2 YSYEKL. Written as DNA, the CDR3 is TGCGCCAGCAGCCGCCGCGGCCTCTTAATAGCGGGGGGGCTAGAGGGTGAGCAGTTCTTC. Protein product: CASSRRGLLIAGGLEGEQFF.

V and J are TRBV3-1 (or the pseudogene TRBV3-2) and TRBJ1-1; TRBD1 is a possible D gene (5 bases). The CDR3 runs to 13 residues. Germline CDR1 and CDR2: LGHDT and YNNKEL (reference sequence). V shed 1 base and J shed 8 bases, with 11 bases lying between them. The CDR3 spells CASSQVGGEEAFF. The CDR3 DNA reads as TGTGCCAGCAGCCAAGTGGGAGGGGAAGAAGCTTTCTTT.

The chain uses TRBV6-5 and TRBJ1-4; the match to TRBD1 covers 8 bases. Germline V lookup: CDR1 MNHEY, CDR2 SVGAGI. Unmatched junction bases numbered 4, after V lost 2 bases and J lost 2 bases. The CDR3 covers 16 residues. The CDR3 DNA sequence: TGTGCCAGCAGTTACGACAGGGGTTCGACTAATGAAAAACTGTTTTTT. Translation gives CASSYDRGSTNEKLFF.

V gene TRBV4-1 combines with J gene TRBJ1-2; 9 nucleotides align to TRBD1. V shed 0 bases, J shed 13 bases, and the junction held 9 bases outside the gene matches. Looked up from germline, CDR1 is MGHRA and CDR2 is YSYEKL. The CDR3 loop spans 14 amino acids. This CDR3 is CASSQEAGTGLGTF. CDR3 nucleotide sequence: TGCGCCAGCAGCCAAGAAGCAGGGACAGGGCTTGGCACCTTC.

The chain uses TRBV7-2 and TRBJ2-3; D call uncertain. In germline, CDR1 is SGHTA, CDR2 FQGNSA. CDR3 length: 12 amino acids. V was cut by 5 bases and J by 3 bases, with 6 bases left in between. CDR3 region: CASSTRTDTQYF. Written as DNA, the CDR3 is TGTGCCAGCAGCACCCGGACAGATACGCAGTATTTT.

The chain uses TRBV19 and TRBJ1-3; 8 bases are shared with TRBD1. The V gene end was trimmed by 3 bases and the J gene end by 0 bases; junction bases not matched to a gene: 4. This CDR3 has 16 amino acids. CDR1 and CDR2 from the germline V gene are LNHDA and SQIVND (reference sequence). The CDR3 loop reads CASSIRDRNSGNTIYF. The DNA for the CDR3 is TGTGCCAGTAGTATCCGGGACAGGAACTCTGGAAACACCATATATTTT.

This clone has just one count. The V call is TRBV7-8, the J call TRBJ2-7; maybe TRBD1 (5 bases). CDR3 length: 12 residues. Germline lookup yields CDR1 SGHVS and CDR2 FQNEAQ. V dropped 4 bases and J dropped 7 bases, with 11 bases sitting between them. The CDR3 nucleotides are TGTGCCAGCAGCTCACCCAGGGCTGAGCAGTACTTC. Encoded protein: CASSSPRAEQYF.